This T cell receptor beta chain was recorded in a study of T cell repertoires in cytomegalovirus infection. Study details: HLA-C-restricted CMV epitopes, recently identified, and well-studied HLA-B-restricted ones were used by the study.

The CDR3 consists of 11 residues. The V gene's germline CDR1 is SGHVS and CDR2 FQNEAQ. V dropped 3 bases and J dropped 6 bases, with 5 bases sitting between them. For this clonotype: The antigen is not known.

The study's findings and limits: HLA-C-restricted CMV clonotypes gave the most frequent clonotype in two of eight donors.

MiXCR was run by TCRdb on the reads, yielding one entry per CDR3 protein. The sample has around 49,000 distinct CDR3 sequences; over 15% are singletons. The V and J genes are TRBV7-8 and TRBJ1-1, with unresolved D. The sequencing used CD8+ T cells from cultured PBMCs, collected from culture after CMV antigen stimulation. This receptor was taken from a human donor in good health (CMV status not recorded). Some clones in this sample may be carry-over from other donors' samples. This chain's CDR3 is CASSFAAEAFF. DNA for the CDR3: TGTGCCAGCAGCTTCGCAGCTGAAGCTTTCTTT.